One and the same sample provided the 26 T cell receptor beta chains below, sequenced in a study of T-cell memory formation after mild COVID-19. TCRdb re-called the 5' RACE reads through MiXCR, storing one row per CDR3 protein. The data contain 250,000 or so distinct CDR3 sequences, over 15% of them seen just once; the ten biggest clones take up roughly 23%. The sequencing input was PBMCs or a T cell subset sorted from them (not recorded which). The source is a man between 18 and 35 years old who had mild COVID-19 (a few samples of this study predate the infection). Cell type and time point are not known.

This clonotype was counted a few times. The J gene is TRBJ2-7, the V gene TRBV29-1; 11 bases agree with TRBD1. CDR1 is SQVTM, CDR2 ANQGSEA, per germline. The CDR3 spans 13 residues. V lost 0 bases and J lost 7; bases outside the gene matches: 2. The CDR3 here is CSVEDGTGGEQYV. CDR3 DNA sequence: TGCAGCGTTGAAGATGGGACAGGGGGAGAGCAGTACGTC.

The genes are TRBV11-2 and TRBJ2-1; D uncertain. Trimming shortened V by 5 bases and J by 0 bases, and 17 bases separated the two germline ends. The CDR3 runs 17 residues. The V gene's germline CDR1 is SGHAT and CDR2 FQNNGV. The CDR3 is CASSPRIGMSSYNEQFF. In nucleotides, the CDR3 is TGTGCCAGCAGCCCTAGAATTGGGATGAGCTCCTACAATGAGCAGTTCTTC.

The CDR3 nucleotides are TGTGCCACCAGTGGAGGATCTGAAGCTTTCTTT. It translates to CATSGGSEAFF. The chain combines TRBV24-1 with TRBJ1-1; the D is unclear. The V gene's germline CDR1 is KGHDR and CDR2 SFDVKD. V lost 5 bases, J lost 6 bases, and 6 bases lay in between. CDR3 size: 11 residues.

The genes are TRBV20-1 and TRBJ2-7; TRBD2 matches 12 bases. This CDR3 is 14 amino acids long. V was clipped by 5 bases and J by 4 bases; unmatched bases: 6. Germline CDR1 reads DFQATT; CDR2 reads SNEGSKA (reference sequence). Written as DNA, the CDR3 is TGCAGTGCTGAACAGACTAGCGGGGGATACGAGCAGTACTTC. This encodes CSAEQTSGGYEQYF.

This clonotype has a handful of counts. The V and J genes are TRBV6-5 and TRBJ1-2; 10 bases line up with TRBD1. V dropped 5 bases and J dropped 6; count of bases not matched to a gene: 9. There are 15 residues in the CDR3. The germline V gene has CDR1 MNHEY and CDR2 SVGAGI. The CDR3 DNA follows: TGTGCCAGCAGTACGGCGGGACAGGGGAGGCATGGCTACACCTTC. This codes for CASSTAGQGRHGYTF.

This clonotype was counted only a few times. The J gene is TRBJ1-1, the V gene TRBV18, with D possibly being TRBD1 (6 bases). The germline V gene has CDR1 KGHSH and CDR2 LQKENI. The CDR3 has 14 amino acids. Trimming pared 5 bases from V and 7 bases from J, leaving 17 bases between. The CDR3 here is CASSTLGGAGEAFF. The CDR3 DNA sequence: TGTGCCAGCTCAACCCTCGGGGGCGCGGGTGAAGCTTTCTTT.

This chain joins TRBV7-9 and TRBJ2-2; D unresolved. V dropped 1 base and J dropped 1 base, with 10 bases sitting between them. The CDR3 has 16 residues. From germline, CDR1 is SEHNR and CDR2 FQNEAQ (reference sequence). CDR3 sequence reads: CASSLGMGRNTGELFF. The DNA for the CDR3 is TGTGCCAGCAGCTTAGGTATGGGCCGGAACACCGGGGAGCTGTTTTTT.

The chain combines TRBV7-2 with TRBJ2-7, with 14 bases lining up with TRBD2. The length of the CDR3 is 15 residues. V lost 5 bases, J lost 6 bases, and 6 bases stayed unmatched. Germline assignment: CDR1 SGHTA and CDR2 FQGNSA. This CDR3 is CASSPGLAGGAEQYF. CDR3 sequence (DNA): TGTGCCAGCAGCCCAGGACTAGCGGGGGGTGCCGAGCAGTACTTC.

J is TRBJ2-1 and V is TRBV6-1; TRBD2 might be the D (6 bases). The V gene lost 3 bases and the J gene lost 8 bases, with 23 bases spanning the gap. Per the germline V gene, CDR1 is MNHNS and CDR2 is SASEGT. CDR3 length equals 17 residues. CDR3: CASSDRGSFPRSDEQFF. CDR3 coding DNA: TGTGCCAGCAGTGATCGGGGGTCTTTCCCACGATCCGATGAGCAGTTCTTC.

This clonotype was detected only a few times. CDR3 region: CASSFGRGGGRNEQFF. The CDR3 bases are TGTGCCAGCAGCTTCGGCCGCGGAGGGGGCCGCAATGAGCAGTTCTTC. The rearrangement joins TRBV11-2 to TRBJ2-1; D is perhaps TRBD1 (7 bases). Trimming stripped 3 bases from V and 6 bases from J, with 18 bases between. Germline CDR1 reads SGHAT; CDR2 reads FQNNGV. The CDR3 is made up of 16 amino acids.

This clonotype was counted a few times. This chain joins TRBV5-1 and TRBJ2-1, with D perhaps being TRBD1 or TRBD2 (5 bases each). This CDR3 spans 15 amino acids. Trimming left V 1 base short and J 1 base short, with 9 bases between. The germline V gene encodes CDR1 SGHRS and CDR2 YFSETQ. As DNA, the CDR3 is TGCGCCAGCAGCTTGCCCAGGGAGTCCTACAATGAGCAGTTCTTC. Amino acid sequence: CASSLPRESYNEQFF.

This clonotype was counted a few times. The chain uses TRBV7-6 and TRBJ2-1, with D possibly TRBD1 on 5 matching bases. Germline assignment: CDR1 SGHVS and CDR2 FNYEAQ. Trimming cost V 0 bases and J 0 bases, with 9 bases left between them. This CDR3 contains 16 residues. The CDR3 sequence is CASSLAQGSSYNEQFF. The CDR3 DNA reads as TGTGCCAGCAGCTTAGCTCAGGGTAGCTCCTACAATGAGCAGTTCTTC.

The J gene is TRBJ2-7, the V gene TRBV6-5; unclear D gene. CDR3 length: 14 residues. Trimming removed 2 bases from V and 1 base from J, with 9 bases in between. CDR1 MNHEY and CDR2 SVGAGI come from the germline V gene. CDR3 in amino acids: CASSYAPLSYEQYF. The CDR3 DNA reads as TGTGCCAGCAGTTACGCCCCCTTGTCCTACGAGCAGTACTTC.

This clonotype came up a few times. V usage is TRBV9 and J usage is TRBJ2-7; D is undetermined. CDR1 SGDLS and CDR2 YYNGEE come from the germline V gene. The CDR3 sequence is 16 residues long. The germline V and J ends were trimmed by 0 bases and 2 bases, with 15 bases remaining between them. CDR3 in amino acids: CASSVGPEPGTYEQYF. The CDR3 bases are TGTGCCAGCAGCGTAGGTCCGGAACCAGGAACCTACGAGCAGTACTTC.

The rearrangement joins TRBV4-3 to TRBJ2-3; TRBD2 agrees at 10 bases. The CDR3 has 19 residues. Germline V lookup: CDR1 LGHNA, CDR2 YSLEER. The J segment lost 0 bases and the V segment lost 2 bases, leaving 11 bases of the junction unmatched. The chain's CDR3 is CASSQWFTSGEYSTDTQYF. The CDR3 DNA follows: TGCGCCAGCAGCCAATGGTTTACTAGCGGGGAGTATAGCACAGATACGCAGTATTTT.

The sample holds a few counts of this clonotype. The chain combines TRBV6-5 with TRBJ1-4; D is perhaps TRBD1 (5 bases). V was clipped by 2 bases and J by 4 bases, with 8 bases between them. This CDR3 spans 14 amino acids. CDR1 and CDR2 from the germline V gene are MNHEY and SVGAGI. The CDR3 loop is CASSYQGYNEKLFF. As DNA, the CDR3 is TGTGCCAGCAGTTACCAGGGATATAATGAAAAACTGTTTTTT.

V and J are TRBV10-3 and TRBJ1-1; D is unclear. V dropped 4 bases and J dropped 5 bases, with 14 bases sitting between them. This CDR3 is built from 14 residues. CDR1 and CDR2 from the germline V gene are ENHRY and SYGVKD. CDR3 nucleotides: TGTGCCATCAGTGTTTCGGGGAGAGGAACTGAAGCTTTCTTT. Protein: CAISVSGRGTEAFF.

The CDR3 here is CASMTEITDTQYF. The DNA of the CDR3 is TGTGCCAGCATGACAGAGATCACAGATACGCAGTATTTT. The J gene is TRBJ2-3, the V gene TRBV7-9, with D perhaps TRBD1 (5 bases). Trimming took 7 bases from V and 2 from J, leaving 10 bases between them. The CDR3 loop spans 13 amino acids. Germline lookup yields CDR1 SEHNR and CDR2 FQNEAQ (reference sequence).

The rearrangement links TRBV5-1 to TRBJ2-7; TRBD1 or TRBD2 may be the D gene (6 bases each). V lost 0 bases and J 6 bases, leaving 13 bases between the germline ends. This CDR3 contains 14 residues. Germline CDR1 and CDR2: SGHRS and YFSETQ. CDR3 bases: TGCGCCAGCAGCTTGGCCGGGGGCTGGGCCGAGCAGTACTTC. Translating it yields CASSLAGGWAEQYF.

The chain joins TRBV11-2 to TRBJ2-3; the D call may be TRBD1 or TRBD2 (5 bases each). The CDR3 has 22 residues. V was shortened by 0 bases and J by 3 bases, with 31 bases between the two germline ends. Germline values: CDR1 SGHAT, CDR2 FQNNGV. The CDR3 reads CASSLDFFDRGPAPDQTDTQYF. The CDR3 DNA sequence: TGTGCCAGCAGCTTAGACTTTTTCGACCGGGGCCCCGCTCCCGACCAAACAGATACGCAGTATTTT.

The chain combines TRBV29-1 with TRBJ1-1, with a tentative D call TRBD1 (5 bases). Germline assignment: CDR1 SQVTM and CDR2 ANQGSEA. V was shortened by 4 bases and J by 5 bases, with 17 bases between the two germline ends. The CDR3 is 14 amino acids. CDR3 residues: CSVGLGVTETEAFF. CDR3 bases: TGCAGCGTTGGTTTAGGGGTTACCGAGACTGAAGCTTTCTTT.

This clonotype came up a few times. The CDR3 DNA follows: TGTGCCATCAGTGCGGGGACTGGCGAGCAGTTCTTC. Protein sequence: CAISAGTGEQFF. The chain links TRBV10-3 to TRBJ2-1, with TRBD2 as a possible D gene (6 bases). Trimming shortened V by 4 bases and J by 10 bases, and 11 bases separated the two germline ends. CDR3 length: 12 amino acids. Germline V CDR1 and CDR2: ENHRY, SYGVKD.

The chain has TRBV5-1 and TRBJ1-5; D uncertain. Germline assignment: CDR1 SGHRS and CDR2 YFSETQ. The CDR3 covers 15 residues. V shed 5 bases and J shed 5 bases, with 17 bases lying between them. CDR3 region: CASSPQDSTDQPQHF. DNA of the CDR3: TGCGCCAGCAGTCCCCAAGATTCGACTGATCAGCCCCAGCATTTT.

The rearrangement joins TRBV11-2 to TRBJ2-1; D perhaps matches TRBD1 (6 bases). This CDR3 has 11 residues. Deletions cut 2 bases from V and 15 bases from J, with 11 bases between. CDR1 is SGHAT, CDR2 FQNNGV, per germline. This chain's CDR3 is CASSLNRVVFF. CDR3 nucleotide sequence: TGTGCCAGCAGCTTAAACAGGGTCGTGTTCTTC.

CDR3 DNA: TGCGCCAGCAGCCAAGACCGGACAAAGGATGAAGCTTTCTTT. It specifies CASSQDRTKDEAFF. The chain carries TRBV4-1 and TRBJ1-1; D might be TRBD1 (5 bases). V lost 0 bases, J lost 7 bases, and 12 bases lay in between. Germline V gives CDR1 MGHRA, CDR2 YSYEKL. CDR3 length: 14 amino acids.

This clonotype has more than one count but fewer than ten. The CDR3 spells CASSFSGSGNTIYF. The CDR3 bases are TGTGCCAGCAGTTTTTCAGGATCTGGAAACACCATATATTTT. The gene calls are TRBV12-3 or TRBV12-4 and TRBJ1-3, with D unclear. This CDR3 spans 14 amino acids. With 3 bases removed from V and 1 base from J, the gap between germline ends came to 7 bases.